This T cell receptor beta chain was observed in a study of T-cell reconstitution after alpha-beta-depleted transplantation in children. The study's findings and limits: It was surviving recipient T cells and thymic progenitors that gave some patients high TCRbeta diversity at day 60. Newly made T cells mostly supplied T-cell counts and diversity one year after transplant. Reports say that about two months after transplant, the alpha-beta T cells came out of several hundred graft clones that had expanded.

It was with unique molecular identifiers that the TCRbeta library was prepared. Via MiXCR, TCRdb re-called the PCR reads, giving one row per CDR3 protein. The data contain 670,000 or so distinct CDR3 sequences, over 10% of them singletons. This clonotype was counted ten times or more. The target antigen is unknown. The sample in question was PBMCs, obtained before TCRalphabeta/CD19-depleted stem cell transplant. The sequence came from a girl aged 2-10 years with congenital amegakaryocytic thrombocytopenia, due to receive a stem cell transplant.

CDR3 loop: CASSLKFGQGRFEQYF. CDR3 coding DNA: TGTGCCAGCAGCTTAAAATTTGGGCAGGGACGATTCGAGCAGTACTTC. The chain uses TRBV7-8 and TRBJ2-7, with D possibly called TRBD1 or TRBD2 (5 bases each). Germline lookup yields CDR1 SGHVS and CDR2 FQNEAQ. With 2 bases removed from V and 6 bases from J, the gap between germline ends came to 20 bases. CDR3 size: 16 residues. The variable domain in full, with the rest retrieved from reference TRBV7-8 and TRBJ2-7, is GAGVSQSPRYKVAKRGQDVALRCDPISGHVSLFWYQQALGQGPEFLTYFQNEAQLDKSGLPSDRFFAERPEGSVSTLKIQRTQQEDSAVYLCASSLKFGQGRFEQYFGPGTRLTVT.